The clone carrying this T cell receptor beta chain was counted a single time. Original processing methods: Counts of nucleated cells, estimated from reference gene primer amplification, were obtained. Sequencing used immunoSEQ multiplex PCR; TCRdb keeps in-frame clones, though not all of them. V, J and clone size derive from that table, while D and trimming were established from the DNA sequence. The repertoire holds 130,000 or so clones, with more than 85% as singletons. These data originate in a study of blood T cell repertoires in COVID-19. Study context: Samples taken during acute and convalescent COVID-19 were collected in the United States, Italy and Spain.

V was pared by 5 bases and J by 1 base, with 18 bases between. In germline, CDR1 is MGHRA, CDR2 YSYEKL. CDR3 size: 17 residues. The TCR comes from a man in his fifties or sixties with active or convalescent COVID-19. Sequencing was carried out using peripheral blood. V is TRBV4-1 and J is TRBJ2-1; tentative D call: TRBD2 (5 bases). CDR3 amino acids: CASSRLGLAVSYNEQFF. The CDR3 region has the DNA TGCGCCAGCAGCAGGCTGGGTCTAGCTGTTTCCTACAATGAGCAGTTCTTC.